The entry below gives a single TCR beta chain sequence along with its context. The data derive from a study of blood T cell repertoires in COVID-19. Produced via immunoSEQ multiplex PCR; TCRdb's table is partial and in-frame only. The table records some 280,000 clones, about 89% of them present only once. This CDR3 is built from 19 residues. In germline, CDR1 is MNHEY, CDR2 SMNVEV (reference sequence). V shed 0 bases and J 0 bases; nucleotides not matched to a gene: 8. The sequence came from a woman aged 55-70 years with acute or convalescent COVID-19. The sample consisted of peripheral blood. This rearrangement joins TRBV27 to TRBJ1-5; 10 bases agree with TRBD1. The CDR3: CASSLSGTGVLFSNQPQHF. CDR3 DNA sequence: TGTGCCAGCAGTTTATCCGGGACAGGGGTCTTATTTAGCAATCAGCCCCAGCATTTT.